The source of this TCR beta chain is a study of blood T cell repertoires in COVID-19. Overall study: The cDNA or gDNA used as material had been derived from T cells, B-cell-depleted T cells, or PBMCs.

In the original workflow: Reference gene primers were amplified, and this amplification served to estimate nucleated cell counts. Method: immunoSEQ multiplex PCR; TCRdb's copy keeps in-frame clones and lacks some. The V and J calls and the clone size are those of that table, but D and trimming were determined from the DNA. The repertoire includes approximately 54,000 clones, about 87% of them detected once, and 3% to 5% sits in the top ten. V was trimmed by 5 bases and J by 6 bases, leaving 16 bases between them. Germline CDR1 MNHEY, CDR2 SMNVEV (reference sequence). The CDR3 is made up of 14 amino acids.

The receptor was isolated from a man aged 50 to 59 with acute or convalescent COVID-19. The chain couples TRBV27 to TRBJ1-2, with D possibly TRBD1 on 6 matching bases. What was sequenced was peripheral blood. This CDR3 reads CASSATTTGHGYTF. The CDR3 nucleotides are TGTGCCAGCAGTGCCACGACCACAGGGCATGGCTACACCTTC.